This T cell receptor beta chain stems from a study of blood T cell repertoires in COVID-19. Study as a whole: The samples span acute and convalescent COVID-19 from the United States, Italy and Spain. Sample material is recorded as cDNA or gDNA derived from T cells, B-cell-depleted T cells, or PBMCs.

TCRdb's table, derived via immunoSEQ multiplex PCR, lists solely in-frame clones and lacks some. The table records over 250,000 clones, about 89% of them present only once. Living in about 25 US areas, the participants were between roughly 18 and 90 years of age. Germline V gene lookup returns CDR1 SGHRS and CDR2 YFSETQ. This CDR3 spans 16 amino acids. V was shortened by 1 base and J by 6 bases, with 14 bases between the two germline ends. Sequenced input: PBMCs or T cells enriched from blood (not recorded which). The chain couples TRBV5-1 to TRBJ1-6; D remains unclear. The receptor comes from a man in his forties who had recovered from COVID-19. The CDR3 bases are TGCGCCAGCAGCTTGACCATCGGACTGATTAATTCACCCCTCCACTTT. This codes for CASSLTIGLINSPLHF.